Many counts were recorded for the clone carrying this T cell receptor beta chain. Its antigen is unidentified. Trimming removed 5 bases at V and 4 bases at J, with 18 bases between. This CDR3 is 16 amino acids long. The germline V gene encodes CDR1 SEHNR and CDR2 FQNEAQ (reference sequence). This entry belongs to a study of breast tumors, draining lymph nodes, adjacent tissues. General study points: Findings are consistent with lymph node origin and intratumoral expansion of most tumor T cells. Data only fit, rather than demonstrated, lymph node origin of most tumor T cells.

Breast cancer patients provided tissue from their axillary draining lymph nodes. Each CDR3 protein is one row after TCRdb ran MiXCR on the multiplex PCR reads. The repertoire holds about 300,000 distinct CDR3 sequences, with 30% as singletons. The sequence derives from a female donor with breast cancer. Some clones in this sample may be carry-over from other donors' samples. Source material: axillary lymph node tissue. The J gene is TRBJ1-5, the V gene TRBV7-9, with D uncertain. The CDR3 region has the DNA TGTGCCAGCAGCCGTGGGGAGGGTTGGTTTAATCAGCCCCAGCATTTT. It translates to CASSRGEGWFNQPQHF. The whole variable domain, remainder taken from reference TRBV7-9 and TRBJ1-5, is DTGVSQNPRHKITKRGQNVTFRCDPISEHNRLYWYRQTLGQGPEFLTYFQNEAQLEKSRLLSDRFSAERPKGSFSTLEIQRTEQGDSAMYLCASSRGEGWFNQPQHFGDGTRLSIL.